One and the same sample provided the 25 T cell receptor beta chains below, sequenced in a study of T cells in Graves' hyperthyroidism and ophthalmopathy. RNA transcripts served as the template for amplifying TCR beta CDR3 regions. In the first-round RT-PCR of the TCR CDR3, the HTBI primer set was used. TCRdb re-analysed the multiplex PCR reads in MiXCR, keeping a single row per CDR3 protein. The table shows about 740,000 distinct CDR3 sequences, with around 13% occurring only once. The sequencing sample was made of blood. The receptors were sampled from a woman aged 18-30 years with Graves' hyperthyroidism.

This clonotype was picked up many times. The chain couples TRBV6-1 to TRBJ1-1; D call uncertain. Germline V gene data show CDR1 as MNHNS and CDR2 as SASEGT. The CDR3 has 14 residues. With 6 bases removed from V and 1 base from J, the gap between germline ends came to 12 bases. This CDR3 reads CASSRGRRNTEAFF. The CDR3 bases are TGTGCCAGCAGCCGAGGGAGGCGGAACACTGAAGCTTTCTTT.

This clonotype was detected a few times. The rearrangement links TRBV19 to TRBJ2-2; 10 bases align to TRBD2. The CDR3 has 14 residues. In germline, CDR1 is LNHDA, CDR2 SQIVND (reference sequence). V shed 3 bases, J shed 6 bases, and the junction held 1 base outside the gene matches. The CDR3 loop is CASSITSGAGELFF. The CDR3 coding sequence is TGTGCCAGTAGTATCACTAGCGGGGCCGGGGAGCTGTTTTTT.

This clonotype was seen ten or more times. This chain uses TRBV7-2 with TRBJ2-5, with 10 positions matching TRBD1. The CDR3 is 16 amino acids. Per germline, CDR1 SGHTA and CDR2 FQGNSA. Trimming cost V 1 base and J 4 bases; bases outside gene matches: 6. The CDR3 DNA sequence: TGTGCCAGCAGCTTAGGCTGGGGGACAGGGGCAGAGACCCAGTACTTC. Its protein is CASSLGWGTGAETQYF.

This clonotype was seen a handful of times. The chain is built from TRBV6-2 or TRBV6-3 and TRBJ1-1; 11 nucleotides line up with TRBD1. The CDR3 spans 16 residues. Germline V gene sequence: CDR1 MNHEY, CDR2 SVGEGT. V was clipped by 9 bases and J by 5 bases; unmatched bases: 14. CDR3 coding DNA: TGTGCCAGTAGCTTCGGACAGGGGGCAGTATGGACTGAAGCTTTCTTT. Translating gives CASSFGQGAVWTEAFF.

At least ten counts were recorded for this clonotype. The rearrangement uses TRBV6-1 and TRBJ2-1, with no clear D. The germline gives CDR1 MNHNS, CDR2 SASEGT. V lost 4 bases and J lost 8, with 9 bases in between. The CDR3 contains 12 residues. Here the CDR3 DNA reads TGTGCCAGCAGTGTAGGGTGGGATGAGCAGTTCTTC. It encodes CASSVGWDEQFF.

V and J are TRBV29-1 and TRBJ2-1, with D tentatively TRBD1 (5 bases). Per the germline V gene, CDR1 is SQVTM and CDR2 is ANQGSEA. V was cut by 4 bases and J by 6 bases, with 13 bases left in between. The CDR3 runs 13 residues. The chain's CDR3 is CSVARAVVNEQFF. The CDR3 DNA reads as TGCAGCGTTGCCAGGGCTGTAGTCAATGAGCAGTTCTTC.

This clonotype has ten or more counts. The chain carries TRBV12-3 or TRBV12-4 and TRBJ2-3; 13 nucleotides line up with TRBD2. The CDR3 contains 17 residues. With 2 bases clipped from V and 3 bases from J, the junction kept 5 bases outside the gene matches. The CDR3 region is CASSLRLGLAGTDTQYF. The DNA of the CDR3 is TGTGCCAGCAGTTTACGACTGGGACTAGCGGGAACAGATACGCAGTATTTT.

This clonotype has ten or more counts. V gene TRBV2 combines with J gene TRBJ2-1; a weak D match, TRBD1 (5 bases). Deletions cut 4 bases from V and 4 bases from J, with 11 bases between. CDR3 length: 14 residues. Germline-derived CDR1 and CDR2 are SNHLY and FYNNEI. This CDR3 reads CASSGRRDYNEQFF. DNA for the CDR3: TGTGCCAGCAGTGGCCGCAGGGATTACAATGAGCAGTTCTTC.

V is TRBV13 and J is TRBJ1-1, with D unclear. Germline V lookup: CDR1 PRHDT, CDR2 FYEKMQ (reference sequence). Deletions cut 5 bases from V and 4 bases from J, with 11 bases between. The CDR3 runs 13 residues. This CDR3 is CASSVRGVTEAFF. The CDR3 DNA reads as TGTGCCAGCAGCGTACGCGGGGTCACTGAAGCTTTCTTT.

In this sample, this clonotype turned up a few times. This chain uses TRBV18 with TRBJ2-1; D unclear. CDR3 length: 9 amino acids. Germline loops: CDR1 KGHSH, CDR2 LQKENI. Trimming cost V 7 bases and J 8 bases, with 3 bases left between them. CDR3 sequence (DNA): TGTGCCAGCTTCCATGAGCAGTTCTTC. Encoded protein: CASFHEQFF.

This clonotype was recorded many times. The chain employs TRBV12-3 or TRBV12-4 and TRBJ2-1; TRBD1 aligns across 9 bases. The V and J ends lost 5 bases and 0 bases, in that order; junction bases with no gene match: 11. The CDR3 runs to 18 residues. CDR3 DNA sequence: TGTGCCAGCAGTCCGGGACAGGGATGGGTTGGCTCCTACAATGAGCAGTTCTTC. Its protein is CASSPGQGWVGSYNEQFF.

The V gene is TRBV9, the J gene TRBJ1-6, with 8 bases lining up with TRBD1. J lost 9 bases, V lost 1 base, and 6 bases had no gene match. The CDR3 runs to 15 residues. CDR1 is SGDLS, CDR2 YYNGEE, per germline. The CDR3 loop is CASSVSDRGSSPLHF. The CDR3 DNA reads TGTGCCAGCAGCGTATCAGACAGGGGAAGTTCACCCCTCCACTTT.

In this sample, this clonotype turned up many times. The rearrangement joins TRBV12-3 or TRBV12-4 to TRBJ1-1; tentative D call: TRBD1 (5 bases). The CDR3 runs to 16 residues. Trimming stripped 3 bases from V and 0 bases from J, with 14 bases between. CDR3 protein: CASSFGRGTMNTEAFF. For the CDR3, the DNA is TGTGCCAGCAGTTTCGGAAGGGGTACGATGAACACTGAAGCTTTCTTT.

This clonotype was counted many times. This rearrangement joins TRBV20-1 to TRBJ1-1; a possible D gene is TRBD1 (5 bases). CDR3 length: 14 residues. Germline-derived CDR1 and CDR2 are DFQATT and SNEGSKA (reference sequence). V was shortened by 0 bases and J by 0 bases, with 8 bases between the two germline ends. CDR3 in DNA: TGCAGTGCTAGAGATGGGGGGATGAACACTGAAGCTTTCTTT. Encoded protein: CSARDGGMNTEAFF.

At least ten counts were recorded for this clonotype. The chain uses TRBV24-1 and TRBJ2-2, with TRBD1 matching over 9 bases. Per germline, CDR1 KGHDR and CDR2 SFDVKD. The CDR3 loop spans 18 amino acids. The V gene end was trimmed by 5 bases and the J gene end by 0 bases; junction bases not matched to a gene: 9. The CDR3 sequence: CATSGNRGLSSNTGELFF. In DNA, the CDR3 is TGTGCCACCAGTGGGAACAGGGGGCTATCTTCGAACACCGGGGAGCTGTTTTTT.

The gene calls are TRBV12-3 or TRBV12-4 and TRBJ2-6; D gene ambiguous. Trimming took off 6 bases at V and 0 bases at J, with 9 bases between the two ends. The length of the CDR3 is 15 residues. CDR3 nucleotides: TGTGCCAGCAGACTCTGGAGCTCTGGGGCCAACGTCCTGACTTTC. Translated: CASRLWSSGANVLTF.

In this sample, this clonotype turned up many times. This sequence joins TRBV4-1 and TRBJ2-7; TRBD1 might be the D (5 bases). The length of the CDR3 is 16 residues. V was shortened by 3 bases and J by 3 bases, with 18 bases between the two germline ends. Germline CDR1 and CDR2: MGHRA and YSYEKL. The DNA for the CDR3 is TGCGCCAGCAGCCACCTCCCAGGGTCTGGTCTCTACGAGCAGTACTTC. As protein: CASSHLPGSGLYEQYF.

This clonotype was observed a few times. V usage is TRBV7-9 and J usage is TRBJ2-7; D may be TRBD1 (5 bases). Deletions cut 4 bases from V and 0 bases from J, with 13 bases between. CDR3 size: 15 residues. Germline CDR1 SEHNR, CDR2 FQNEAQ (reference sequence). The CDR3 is CASSSTGESSYEQYF. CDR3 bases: TGTGCCAGCAGCTCCACAGGTGAAAGCTCCTACGAGCAGTACTTC.

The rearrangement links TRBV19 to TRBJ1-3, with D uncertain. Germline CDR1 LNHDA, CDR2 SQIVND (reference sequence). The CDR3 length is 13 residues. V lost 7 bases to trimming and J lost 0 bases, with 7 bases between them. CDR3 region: CASKTFSGNTIYF. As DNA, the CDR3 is TGTGCCAGTAAGACCTTCTCTGGAAACACCATATATTTT. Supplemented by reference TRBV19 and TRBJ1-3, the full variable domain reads DGGITQSPKYLFRKEGQNVTLSCEQNLNHDAMYWYRQDPGQGLRLIYYSQIVNDFQKGDIAEGYSVSREKKESFPLTVTSAQKNPTAFYLCASKTFSGNTIYFGEGSWLTVV.

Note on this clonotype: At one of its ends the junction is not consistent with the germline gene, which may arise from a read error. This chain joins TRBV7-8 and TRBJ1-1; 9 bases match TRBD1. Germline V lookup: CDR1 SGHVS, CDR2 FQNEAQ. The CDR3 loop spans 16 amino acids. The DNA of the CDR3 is TGCGCCAGCAGCCCGGGACAGGGTACAAGGAACACTGAAGCTTTCTTT. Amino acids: CASSPGQGTRNTEAFF.

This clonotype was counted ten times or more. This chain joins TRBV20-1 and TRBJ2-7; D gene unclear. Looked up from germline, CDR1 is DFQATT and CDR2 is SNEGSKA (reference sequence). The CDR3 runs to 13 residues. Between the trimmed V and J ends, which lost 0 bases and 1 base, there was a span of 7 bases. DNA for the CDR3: TGCAGTGCTAGAGATCTTCGGTCCTACGAGCAGTACTTC. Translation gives CSARDLRSYEQYF.

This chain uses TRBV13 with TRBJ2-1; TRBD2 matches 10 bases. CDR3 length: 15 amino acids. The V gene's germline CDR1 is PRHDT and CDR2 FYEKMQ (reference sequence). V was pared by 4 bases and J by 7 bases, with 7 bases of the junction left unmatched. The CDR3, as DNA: TGTGCCAGCAGCTCCGGGACTAGCGATATAAATGAGCAGTTCTTC. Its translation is CASSSGTSDINEQFF.

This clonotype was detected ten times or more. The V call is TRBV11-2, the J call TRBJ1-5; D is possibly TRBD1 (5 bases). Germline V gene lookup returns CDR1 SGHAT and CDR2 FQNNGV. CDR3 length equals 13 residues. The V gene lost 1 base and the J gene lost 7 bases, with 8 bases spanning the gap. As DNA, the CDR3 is TGTGCCAGCAGCTTAGGGGGCTTACAGCCCCAGCATTTT. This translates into CASSLGGLQPQHF.

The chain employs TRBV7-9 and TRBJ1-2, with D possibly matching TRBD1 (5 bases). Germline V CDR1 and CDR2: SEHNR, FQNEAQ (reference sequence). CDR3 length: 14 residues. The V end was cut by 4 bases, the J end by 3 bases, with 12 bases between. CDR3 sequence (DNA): TGTGCCAGCAGCTCCGACGCAGGGCACTATGGCTACACCTTC. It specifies CASSSDAGHYGYTF.

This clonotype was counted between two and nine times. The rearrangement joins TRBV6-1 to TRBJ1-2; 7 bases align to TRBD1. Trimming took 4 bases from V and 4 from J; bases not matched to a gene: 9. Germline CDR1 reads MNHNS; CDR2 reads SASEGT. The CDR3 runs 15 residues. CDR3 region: CASSAEGGRIYGYTF. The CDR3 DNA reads TGTGCCAGCAGTGCGGAAGGGGGCCGTATCTATGGCTACACCTTC.